The clone carrying this T cell receptor beta chain was detected ten times or more. Its antigen is not known. This sample was included in a study of T cells in Graves' hyperthyroidism and ophthalmopathy. Overall study: Peripheral blood was acquired at first diagnosis, ahead of any therapy whatsoever. Overall study findings and caveats: Blood shared most expanded thyroid clonotypes above 0.001.

The investigators amplified TCR beta CDR3 regions from RNA transcripts. First-round RT-PCR of the TCR CDR3 relied on the HTBI primer set. In TCRdb, the multiplex PCR reads were re-called with MiXCR into one record per CDR3 protein. The top ten clones hold under 35% of a sample with roughly 170,000 distinct CDR3 sequences, 15% to 20% of them seen once. Clinical symptoms, serum thyroxine, TRAb, thyroid ultrasound and orbital computed tomography informed diagnoses. The CDR3 runs to 14 residues. CDR1 and CDR2 (germline): LNHDA, SQIVND (reference sequence). The V and J ends lost 5 bases and 5 bases, in that order; junction bases with no gene match: 4.

This clonotype originated in a woman aged 45-65 years with Graves' hyperthyroidism. Sequenced: blood. This sequence joins TRBV19 and TRBJ2-5, with 11 nucleotides matching TRBD2. CDR3 protein: CASSRLAGGETQYF. CDR3 DNA sequence: TGTGCCAGTAGTCGTCTAGCGGGGGGTGAGACCCAGTACTTC.